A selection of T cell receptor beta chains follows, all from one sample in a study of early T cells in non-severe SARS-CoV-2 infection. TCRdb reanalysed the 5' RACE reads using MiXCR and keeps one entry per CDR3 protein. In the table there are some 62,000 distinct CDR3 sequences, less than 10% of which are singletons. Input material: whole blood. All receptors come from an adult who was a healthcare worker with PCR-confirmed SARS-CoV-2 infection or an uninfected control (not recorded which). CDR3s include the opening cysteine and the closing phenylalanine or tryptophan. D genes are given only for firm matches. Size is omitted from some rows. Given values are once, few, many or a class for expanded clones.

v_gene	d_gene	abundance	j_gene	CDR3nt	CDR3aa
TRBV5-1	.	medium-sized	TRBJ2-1	TGCGCCAGCAGCTTTTTGTCGAGCGCCCACAATGAGCAGTTCTTC	CASSFLSSAHNEQFF
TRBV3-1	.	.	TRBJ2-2	TGTGCCAGCAGCCAAGTCGTCGACGGGGCCCACACCGGGGAGCTGTTTTTT	CASSQVVDGAHTGELFF
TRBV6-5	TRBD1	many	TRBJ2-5	TGTGCCAGCAGTTACTCGCTCGGGACAGGGAGAGAGACCCAGTACTTC	CASSYSLGTGRETQYF
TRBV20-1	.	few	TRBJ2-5	TGCAGTGCTCGTAAACTAGGAGCCCAAGAGACCCAGTACTTC	CSARKLGAQETQYF
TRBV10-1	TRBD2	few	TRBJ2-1	TGCGCCAGCAGTGCTAGCGGGGGTCTATATGAGCAGTTCTTC	CASSASGGLYEQFF
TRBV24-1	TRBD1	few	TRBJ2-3	TGTGCCACCAGTGACTCCCGGGGACAGCGAAGTTCGAATTTT	CATSDSRGQRSSNF
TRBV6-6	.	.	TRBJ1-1	TGTGCCAGCGGACGAGAGAACACTGAAGCTTTCTTT	CASGRENTEAFF
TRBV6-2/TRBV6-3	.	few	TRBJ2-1	TGTGCCAGCAGTTACTCTGGGAACAATGAGCAGTTCTTC	CASSYSGNNEQFF
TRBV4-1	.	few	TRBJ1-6	TGCGCCAGCAGCCAGGCCGGGACACCAACTAATTCACCCCTCCACTTT	CASSQAGTPTNSPLHF
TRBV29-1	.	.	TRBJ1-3	TGCAGCGTTGCCAGTGGAAACACCATATATTTT	CSVASGNTIYF
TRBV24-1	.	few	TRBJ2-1	TGTGCCACCAGTGATTCCTATATGGTTGAGCAGTTCTTC	CATSDSYMVEQFF
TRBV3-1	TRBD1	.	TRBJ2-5	TGTGCCAGCAGCCAACAGGGGGCCGTGGAGACCCAGTACTTC	CASSQQGAVETQYF
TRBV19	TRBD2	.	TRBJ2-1	TGTGCCAGTAGTATGGCCGGGCTAGCGGGGGATGAGCAGTTCTTC	CASSMAGLAGDEQFF
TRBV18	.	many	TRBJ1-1	TGTGCCAGCTCACCACGCGCGGGAAACACTGAAGCTTTCTTT	CASSPRAGNTEAFF
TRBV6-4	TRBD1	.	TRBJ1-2	TGTGCCAGCAGTGACCCACGGACAGGGGATGGCTACACCTTC	CASSDPRTGDGYTF
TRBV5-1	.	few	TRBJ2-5	TGCGCCAGCAGCTTCAAGGGGGATCTCCAAGAGACCCAGTACTTC	CASSFKGDLQETQYF